This TCR beta chain derives from a study of T cell responses to AZD1222 COVID-19 vaccine. This CDR3 contains 12 residues. Germline lookup yields CDR1 SGHRS and CDR2 YFSETQ. Trimming cost V 0 bases and J 3 bases, with 3 bases left between them. Whole-study findings and limits: Researchers took repertoire samples only after the peak T cell response had come. It should be noted that donors were predominantly white British and more often female, and clonal diversity was possibly underestimated.

Using immunoSEQ multiplex PCR, the repertoire was profiled, and TCRdb retains in-frame clones only, with some absent. Among 90,000 to 120,000 clones listed, 85% to 95% were seen once. Regarding this clone: The antigen is not known.

Second-dose timings of about 4 or about 12 weeks were pooled. Specimen: peripheral blood, collected 28 days after the second AZD1222 dose. The sequence was collected from an adult who received the AZD1222 COVID-19 vaccine. V usage is TRBV5-1 and J usage is TRBJ1-2; D is unclear. The CDR3 DNA reads TGCGCCAGCAGCTTGGCGGACTATGGCTACACCTTC. It specifies CASSLADYGYTF.